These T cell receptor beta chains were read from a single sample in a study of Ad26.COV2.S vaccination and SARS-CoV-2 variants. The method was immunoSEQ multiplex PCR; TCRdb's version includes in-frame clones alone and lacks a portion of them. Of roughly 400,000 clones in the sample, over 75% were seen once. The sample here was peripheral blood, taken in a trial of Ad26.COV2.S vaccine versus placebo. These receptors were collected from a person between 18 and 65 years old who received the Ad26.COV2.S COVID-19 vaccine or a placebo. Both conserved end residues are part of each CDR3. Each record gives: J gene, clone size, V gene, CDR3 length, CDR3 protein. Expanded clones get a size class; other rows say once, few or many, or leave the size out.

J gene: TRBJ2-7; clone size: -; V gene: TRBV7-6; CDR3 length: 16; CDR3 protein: CASSLGLAGVSYEQYF
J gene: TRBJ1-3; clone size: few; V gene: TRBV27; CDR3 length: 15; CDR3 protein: CASRATGGSGNTIYF
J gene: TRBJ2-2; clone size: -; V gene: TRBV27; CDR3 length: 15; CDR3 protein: CASSYGTTNTGELFF
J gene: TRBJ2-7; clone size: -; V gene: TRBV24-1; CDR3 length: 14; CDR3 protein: CATSERGGTYEQYF
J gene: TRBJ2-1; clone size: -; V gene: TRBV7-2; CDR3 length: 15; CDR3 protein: CASSLVGGSYNEQFF
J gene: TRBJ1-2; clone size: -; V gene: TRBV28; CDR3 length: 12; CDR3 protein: CASGRGNYGYTF
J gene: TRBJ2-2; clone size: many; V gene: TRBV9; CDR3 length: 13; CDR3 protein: CASSVVLGGELFF
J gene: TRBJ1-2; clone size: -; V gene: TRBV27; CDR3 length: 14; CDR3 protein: CASRPGQGLYGYTF
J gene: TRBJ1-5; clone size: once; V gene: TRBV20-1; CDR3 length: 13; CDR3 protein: CSASAGRNQPQHF
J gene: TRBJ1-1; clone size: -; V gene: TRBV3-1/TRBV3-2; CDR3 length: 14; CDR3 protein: CASSATAMNTEAFF
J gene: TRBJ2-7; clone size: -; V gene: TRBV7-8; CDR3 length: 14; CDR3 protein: CASRPRTSGGEQYF
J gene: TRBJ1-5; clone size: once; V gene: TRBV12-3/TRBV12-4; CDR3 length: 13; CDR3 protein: CASSPDVGQPQHF
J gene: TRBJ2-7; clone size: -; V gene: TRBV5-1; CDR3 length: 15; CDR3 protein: CASSRGWTGEYEQYF
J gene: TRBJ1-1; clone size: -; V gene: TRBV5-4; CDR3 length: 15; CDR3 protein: CASSFGHTMNTEAFF
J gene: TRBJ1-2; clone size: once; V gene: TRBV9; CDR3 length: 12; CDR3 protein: CASSVGGYGYTF
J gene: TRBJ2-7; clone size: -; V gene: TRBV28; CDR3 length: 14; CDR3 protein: CASSLPPTGAEQYF
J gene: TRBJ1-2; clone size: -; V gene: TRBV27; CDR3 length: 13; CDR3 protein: CASRPTTGDGYTF
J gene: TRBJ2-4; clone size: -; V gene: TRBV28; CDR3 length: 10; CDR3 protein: CASSLNIQYF
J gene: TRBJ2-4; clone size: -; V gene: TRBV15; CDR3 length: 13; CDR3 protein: CATSREAGTGVFF
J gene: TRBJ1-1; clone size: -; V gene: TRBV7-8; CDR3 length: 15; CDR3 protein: CASRPTGQVHTEAFF
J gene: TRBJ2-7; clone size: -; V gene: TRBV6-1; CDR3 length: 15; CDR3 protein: CASSEMIGGEYEQYF
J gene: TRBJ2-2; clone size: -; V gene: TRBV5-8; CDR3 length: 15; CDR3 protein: CASRPQGIHTGELFF
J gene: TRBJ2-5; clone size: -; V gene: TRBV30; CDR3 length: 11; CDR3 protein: CAWSNRETQYF
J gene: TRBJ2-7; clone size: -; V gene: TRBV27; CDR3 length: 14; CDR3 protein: CASSPTTPTYEQYF
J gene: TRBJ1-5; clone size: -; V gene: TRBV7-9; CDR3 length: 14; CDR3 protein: CASSQSGGDQPQHF
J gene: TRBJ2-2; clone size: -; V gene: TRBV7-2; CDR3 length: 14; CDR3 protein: CASSLGESTGELFF
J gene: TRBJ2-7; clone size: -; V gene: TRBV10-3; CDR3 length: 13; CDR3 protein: CAISPTSSYEQYF
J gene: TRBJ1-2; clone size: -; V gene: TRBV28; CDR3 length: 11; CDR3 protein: CASSPSYGYTF
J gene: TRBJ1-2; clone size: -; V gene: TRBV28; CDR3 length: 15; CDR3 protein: CASSPGDNAFYGYTF
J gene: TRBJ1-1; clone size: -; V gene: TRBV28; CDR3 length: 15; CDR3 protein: CASSFSGYVNTEAFF
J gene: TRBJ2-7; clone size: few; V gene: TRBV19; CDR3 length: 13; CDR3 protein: CASTMTRGSEQYF
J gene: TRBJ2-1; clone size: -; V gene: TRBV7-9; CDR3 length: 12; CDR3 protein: CASRPLEGEQFF
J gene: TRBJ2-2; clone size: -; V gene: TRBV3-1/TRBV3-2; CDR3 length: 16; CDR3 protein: CASSQEGAGATGELFF
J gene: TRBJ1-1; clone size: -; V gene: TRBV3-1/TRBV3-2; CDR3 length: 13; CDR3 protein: CASSPGFNTEAFF
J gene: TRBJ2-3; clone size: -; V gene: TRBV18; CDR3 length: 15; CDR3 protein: CASSSRQGNTDTQYF
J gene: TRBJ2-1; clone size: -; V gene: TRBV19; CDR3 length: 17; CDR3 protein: CASSATSGSRSYNEQFF
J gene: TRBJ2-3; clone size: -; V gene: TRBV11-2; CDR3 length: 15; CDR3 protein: CASNTRGLDADTQYF
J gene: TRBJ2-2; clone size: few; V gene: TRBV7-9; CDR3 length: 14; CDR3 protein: CASTLPGDTGELFF
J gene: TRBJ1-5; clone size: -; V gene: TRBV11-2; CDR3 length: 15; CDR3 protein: CASSLGGDSYQPQHF
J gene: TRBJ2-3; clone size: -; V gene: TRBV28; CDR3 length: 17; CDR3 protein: CASSFVERKLAGDTQYF
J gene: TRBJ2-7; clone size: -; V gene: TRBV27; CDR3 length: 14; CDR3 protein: CASSLRQGFGEQYF
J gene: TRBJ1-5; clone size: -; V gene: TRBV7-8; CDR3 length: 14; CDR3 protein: CASSIGQGGQPQHF
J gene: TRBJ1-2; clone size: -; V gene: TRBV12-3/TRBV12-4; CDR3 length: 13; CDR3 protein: CASNPTGSYGYTF
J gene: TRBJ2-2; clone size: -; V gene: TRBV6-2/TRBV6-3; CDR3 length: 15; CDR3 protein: CASSYSIKTTGELFF
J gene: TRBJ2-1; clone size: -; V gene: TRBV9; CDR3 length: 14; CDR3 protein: CASSVGSSRNEQFF
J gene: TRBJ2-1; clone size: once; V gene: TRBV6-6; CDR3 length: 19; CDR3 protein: CASSPLGPGTGGLHNEQFF
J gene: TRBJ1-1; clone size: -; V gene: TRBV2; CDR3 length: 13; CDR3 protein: CASAGHRNTEAFF
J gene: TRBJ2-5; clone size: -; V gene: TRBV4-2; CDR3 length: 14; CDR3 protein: CASSRGQAQETQYF
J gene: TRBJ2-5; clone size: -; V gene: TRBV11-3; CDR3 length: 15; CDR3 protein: CASSPGLAGGETQYF
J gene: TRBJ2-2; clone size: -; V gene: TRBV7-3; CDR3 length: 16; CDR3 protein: CASSLMGLASAGELFF
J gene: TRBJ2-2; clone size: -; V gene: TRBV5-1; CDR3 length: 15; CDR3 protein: CASSLASGHGGELFF
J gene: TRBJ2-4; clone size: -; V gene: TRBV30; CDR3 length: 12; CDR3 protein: CAWSPSGNIQYF
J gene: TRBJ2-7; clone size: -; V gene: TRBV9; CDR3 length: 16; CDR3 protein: CASSVGDALSSYEQYF
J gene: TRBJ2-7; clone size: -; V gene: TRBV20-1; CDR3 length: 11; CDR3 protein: CSGLGTDEQYF
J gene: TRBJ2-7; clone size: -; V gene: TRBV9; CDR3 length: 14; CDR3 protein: CASSVQGAGDEQYF
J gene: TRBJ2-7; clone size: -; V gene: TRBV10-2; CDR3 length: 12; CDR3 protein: CASRTLSYEQYF
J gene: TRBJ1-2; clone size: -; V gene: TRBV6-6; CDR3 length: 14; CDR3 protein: CASRQTGGNYGYTF
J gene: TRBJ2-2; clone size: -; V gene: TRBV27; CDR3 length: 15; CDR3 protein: CASSLAGVRTGELFF